This passage covers 9 T cell receptor beta chains from one sample sequenced in a study of prognosis after radiotherapy for stage I lung cancer. Two-round multiplex PCR, the amplification method, yielded TCR beta CDR3 from genomic DNA. Primers (each specific to one TRBV or TRBJ gene) were used in first-round PCR. TCRdb reanalysed the multiplex PCR reads using MiXCR and keeps one entry per CDR3 protein. The repertoire consists of over 30,000 distinct CDR3 sequences, with around 22% occurring once and the leading ten covering 20% to 30%. Sequences were derived from PBMCs, sampled before or after stereotactic body radiation therapy (not recorded which). The receptors here all came from a donor aged 50 or older with non-small cell lung cancer.

This clonotype was seen ten or more times. The genes are TRBV6-1 and TRBJ1-2; D is unresolved. From germline, CDR1 is MNHNS and CDR2 SASEGT. This CDR3 has 13 amino acids. Trimming took 8 bases from V and 3 from J, leaving 13 bases between them. CDR3 bases: TGTGCCAGCTCCAGGAGTTTGGACTATGGCTACACCTTC. This sequence encodes CASSRSLDYGYTF.

This clonotype was seen repeatedly, ten times or more. The chain has TRBV6-1 and TRBJ2-7, with 10 bases identical to TRBD2. In germline, CDR1 is MNHNS, CDR2 SASEGT. This CDR3 contains 14 residues. After removal of 6 bases from V and 5 bases from J, the junction contained 7 bases not matched to a gene. The CDR3 protein is CASSTVGTSDEQYF. Written as DNA, the CDR3 is TGTGCCAGCAGCACCGTCGGGACTAGCGACGAGCAGTACTTC.

This clonotype was seen a handful of times. This may stem from a read error, because a much larger clone lies one nucleotide away. The V and J genes are TRBV6-1 and TRBJ2-7; D is undetermined. From germline, CDR1 is MNHNS and CDR2 SASEGT. V lost 7 bases to trimming and J lost 5 bases, with 21 bases between them. This CDR3 contains 15 residues. The CDR3 DNA follows: TGTGCCAGCATTATCAGCCGGTCAAACCCCGACGAGCAGTACTTC. This gives the protein CASIISRSNPDEQYF.

This clonotype has ten or more counts. The chain carries TRBV20-1 and TRBJ2-3; 10 nucleotides line up with TRBD2. The CDR3 spans 17 residues. The V segment lost 0 bases and the J segment 4 bases; nucleotides outside the gene matches: 10. Germline values: CDR1 DFQATT, CDR2 SNEGSKA (reference sequence). The CDR3 protein is CSARDFLTSGYSDTQYF. The CDR3 DNA is TGCAGTGCTAGAGATTTTTTGACTAGCGGGTACTCAGATACGCAGTATTTT.

This clonotype was picked up many times. This chain uses TRBV3-1 with TRBJ2-3, with D unclear. Per germline, CDR1 LGHDT and CDR2 YNNKEL (reference sequence). Trimming took 3 bases from V and 1 from J, leaving 14 bases between them. The CDR3 is 16 residues long. The CDR3 is CASSQLGPAGTDTQYF. CDR3 bases: TGTGCCAGCAGCCAGCTCGGACCCGCGGGCACAGATACGCAGTATTTT.

This clonotype was recorded many times. The J gene is TRBJ2-7, the V gene TRBV29-1; D perhaps matches TRBD1 (6 bases). Trimming cost V 5 bases and J 5 bases, with 13 bases left between them. This CDR3 spans 12 amino acids. Germline loops: CDR1 SQVTM, CDR2 ANQGSEA. The CDR3 region has the DNA TGCAGCGTTCGTCGGACAGTCGACGAGCAGTACTTC. It encodes CSVRRTVDEQYF.

This clonotype was seen many times. The chain uses TRBV24-1 and TRBJ2-1; 10 positions agree with TRBD2. This CDR3 spans 16 amino acids. Germline-derived CDR1 and CDR2 are KGHDR and SFDVKD. V shed 5 bases, J shed 4 bases, and the junction held 7 bases outside the gene matches. CDR3 region: CATSVASGGQYNEQFF. The CDR3 region has the DNA TGTGCCACCAGTGTGGCTAGCGGGGGCCAGTACAATGAGCAGTTCTTC.

This clonotype was counted many times. One junction end does not reproduce the germline sequence, and a read error may be involved. The rearrangement uses TRBV2 and TRBJ2-7; D tentatively fits TRBD1 or TRBD2 (5 bases each). The CDR3 contains 12 residues. Germline assignment: CDR1 SNHLY and CDR2 FYNNEI. DNA of the CDR3: TGTGCCAGCAGAGCTATAAGGGTGGGGGATACCTTC. Translation: CASRAIRVGDTF.

This clonotype has just a few counts. This sequence is one base from a far larger clone and is likely a read error. The chain joins TRBV6-2 or TRBV6-3 to TRBJ2-1; D is ambiguous. Looked up from germline, CDR1 is MNHEY and CDR2 is SVGEGT. There are 13 residues in the CDR3. The CDR3 reads CVSSFRKGREQFF. The CDR3 nucleotides are TGTGTCAGCAGTTTCCGTAAGGGTAGGGAGCAGTTCTTC.